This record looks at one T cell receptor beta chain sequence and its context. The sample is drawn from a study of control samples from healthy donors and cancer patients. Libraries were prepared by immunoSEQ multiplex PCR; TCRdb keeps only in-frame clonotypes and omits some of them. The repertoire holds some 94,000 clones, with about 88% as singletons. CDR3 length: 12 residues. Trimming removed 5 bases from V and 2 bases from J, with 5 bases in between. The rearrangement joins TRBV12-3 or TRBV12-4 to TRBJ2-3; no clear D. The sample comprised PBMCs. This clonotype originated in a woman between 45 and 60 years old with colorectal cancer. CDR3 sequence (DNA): TGTGCCAGCAGTACTTACACAGATACGCAGTATTTT. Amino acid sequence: CASSTYTDTQYF.